The T cell receptor beta chain under discussion was sequenced for a study of T cell responses to AZD1222 COVID-19 vaccine. Background on the study: Pooling of second doses given at about 4 or about 12 weeks was done.

This clone was observed a single time. Its specificity is not known. Germline V gene data show CDR1 as MNHEY and CDR2 as SMNVEV (reference sequence). V was cut by 3 bases and J by 0 bases, with 6 bases left in between. This CDR3 comprises 13 residues. Generated by immunoSEQ multiplex PCR, the TCRdb table keeps only in-frame clones and is missing some. The sample carries some 100,000 clones, about 88% recorded once. General study findings and limits: Nearly half of unique spike-specific TCRs reportedly avoided B.1.351 and B.1.1.7 mutated regions. An increase in Spike-specific TCR breadth and depth was observed after two AZD1222 doses.

The chain uses TRBV27 and TRBJ2-7; TRBD2 is a possible D gene (5 bases). The starting material was peripheral blood, obtained on day 0 of AZD1222 vaccination. This clonotype originated in an adult in good health. CDR3 protein: CASSLRASYEQYF. Written as DNA, the CDR3 is TGTGCCAGCAGTTTGCGGGCCTCCTACGAGCAGTACTTC.